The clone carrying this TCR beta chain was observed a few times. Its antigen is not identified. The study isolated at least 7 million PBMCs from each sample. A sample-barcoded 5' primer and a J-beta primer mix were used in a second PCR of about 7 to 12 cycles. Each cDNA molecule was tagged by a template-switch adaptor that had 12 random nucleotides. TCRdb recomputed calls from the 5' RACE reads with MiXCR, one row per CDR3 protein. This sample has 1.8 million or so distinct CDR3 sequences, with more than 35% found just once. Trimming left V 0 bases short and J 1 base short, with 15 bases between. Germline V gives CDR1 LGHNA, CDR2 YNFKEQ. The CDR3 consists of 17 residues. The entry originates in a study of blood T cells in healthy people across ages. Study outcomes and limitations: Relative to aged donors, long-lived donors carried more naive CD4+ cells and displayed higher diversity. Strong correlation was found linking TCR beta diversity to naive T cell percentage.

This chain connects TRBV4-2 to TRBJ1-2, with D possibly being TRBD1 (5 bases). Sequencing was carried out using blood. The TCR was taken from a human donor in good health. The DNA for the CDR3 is TGTGCCAGCAGCCAAGATGAGGGCAGGGCGGATAACTATGGCTACACCTTC. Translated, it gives CASSQDEGRADNYGYTF.